Described below is a single T cell receptor beta chain sequence and its context. What it binds is unknown. The sample belongs to a study of T cell responses to AZD1222 COVID-19 vaccine. Overall study findings and caveats: Repertoire sampling happened only post peak T cell response. Nearly half of spike-specific TCRs reportedly target variant regions that are unmutated in the B.1.351 and B.1.1.7 variants. Of the AZD1222 recipients, only five to seven were seropositive at baseline. It should be noted that donors were predominantly white British and more often female, and clonal diversity was possibly underestimated.

From germline, CDR1 is SGHKS and CDR2 YYEKEE (reference sequence). This CDR3 contains 13 residues. V lost 2 bases to trimming and J lost 5 bases, with 10 bases between them. Measured with immunoSEQ multiplex PCR; TCRdb has only the in-frame clones, and not every one. The sample has 140,000 to 150,000 clones, approximately 89% seen once. The sample in question was peripheral blood, obtained 28 days after the second AZD1222 dose. The chain links TRBV5-5 to TRBJ1-1; no firm D call. This sequence originates from an adult who received the AZD1222 COVID-19 vaccine. CDR3 residues: CASSFSLRTEAFF. The DNA for the CDR3 is TGTGCCAGCAGCTTTAGCCTCCGGACTGAAGCTTTCTTT.